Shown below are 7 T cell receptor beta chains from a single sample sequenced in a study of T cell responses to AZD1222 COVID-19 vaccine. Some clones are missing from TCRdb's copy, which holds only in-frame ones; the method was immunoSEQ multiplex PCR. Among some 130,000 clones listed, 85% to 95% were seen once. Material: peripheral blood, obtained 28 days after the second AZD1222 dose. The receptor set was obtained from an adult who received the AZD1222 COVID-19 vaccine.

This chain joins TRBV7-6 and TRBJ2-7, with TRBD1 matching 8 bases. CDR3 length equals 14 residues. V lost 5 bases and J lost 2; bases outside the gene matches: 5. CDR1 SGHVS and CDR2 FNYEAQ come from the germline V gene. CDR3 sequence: CASSPDRETYEQYF. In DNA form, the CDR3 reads TGTGCCAGCAGCCCGGACAGGGAAACCTACGAGCAGTACTTC.

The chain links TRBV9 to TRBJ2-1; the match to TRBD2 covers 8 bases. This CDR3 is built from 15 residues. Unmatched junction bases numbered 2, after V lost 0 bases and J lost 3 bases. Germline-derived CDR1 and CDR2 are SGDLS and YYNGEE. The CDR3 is CASSVVGLDYNEQFF. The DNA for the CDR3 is TGTGCCAGCAGCGTAGTGGGACTAGACTACAATGAGCAGTTCTTC.

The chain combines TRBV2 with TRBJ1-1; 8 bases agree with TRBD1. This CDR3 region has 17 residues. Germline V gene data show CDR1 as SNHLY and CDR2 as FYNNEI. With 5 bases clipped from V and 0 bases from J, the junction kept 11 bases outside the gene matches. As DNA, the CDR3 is TGTGCCAGCAGTCGGAACCCGACAGGGGCAATGAACACTGAAGCTTTCTTT. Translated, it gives CASSRNPTGAMNTEAFF. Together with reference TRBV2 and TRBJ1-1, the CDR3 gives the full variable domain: EPEVTQTPSHQVTQMGQEVILRCVPISNHLYFYWYRQILGQKVEFLVSFYNNEISEKSEIFDDQFSVERPDGSNFTLKIRSTKLEDSAMYFCASSRNPTGAMNTEAFFGQGTRLTVV.

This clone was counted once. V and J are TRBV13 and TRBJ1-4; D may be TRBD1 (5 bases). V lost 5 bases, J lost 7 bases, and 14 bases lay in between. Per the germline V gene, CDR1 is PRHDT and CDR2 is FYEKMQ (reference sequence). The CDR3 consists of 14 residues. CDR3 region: CASSPRGVGEKLFF. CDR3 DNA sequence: TGTGCCAGCAGCCCCAGAGGGGTAGGTGAAAAACTGTTTTTT.

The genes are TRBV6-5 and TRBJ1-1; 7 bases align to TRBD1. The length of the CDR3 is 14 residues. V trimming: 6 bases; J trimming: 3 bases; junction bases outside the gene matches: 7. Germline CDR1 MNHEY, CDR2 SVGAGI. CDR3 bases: TGTGCCAGCAGAACCGGACAGGCGGACACTGAAGCTTTCTTT. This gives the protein CASRTGQADTEAFF.

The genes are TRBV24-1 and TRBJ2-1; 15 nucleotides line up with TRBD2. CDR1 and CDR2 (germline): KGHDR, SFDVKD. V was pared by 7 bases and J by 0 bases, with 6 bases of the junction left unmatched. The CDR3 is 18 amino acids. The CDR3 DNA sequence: TGTGCCACCAGCGGGACTAGCGGGGGGCTAAGCTCCTACAATGAGCAGTTCTTC. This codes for CATSGTSGGLSSYNEQFF.

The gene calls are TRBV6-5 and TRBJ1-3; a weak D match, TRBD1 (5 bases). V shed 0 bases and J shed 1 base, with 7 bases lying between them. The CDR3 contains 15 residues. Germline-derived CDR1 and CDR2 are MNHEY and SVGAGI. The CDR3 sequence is CASSYSWGSGNTIYF. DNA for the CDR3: TGTGCCAGCAGTTACTCGTGGGGGTCTGGAAACACCATATATTTT.